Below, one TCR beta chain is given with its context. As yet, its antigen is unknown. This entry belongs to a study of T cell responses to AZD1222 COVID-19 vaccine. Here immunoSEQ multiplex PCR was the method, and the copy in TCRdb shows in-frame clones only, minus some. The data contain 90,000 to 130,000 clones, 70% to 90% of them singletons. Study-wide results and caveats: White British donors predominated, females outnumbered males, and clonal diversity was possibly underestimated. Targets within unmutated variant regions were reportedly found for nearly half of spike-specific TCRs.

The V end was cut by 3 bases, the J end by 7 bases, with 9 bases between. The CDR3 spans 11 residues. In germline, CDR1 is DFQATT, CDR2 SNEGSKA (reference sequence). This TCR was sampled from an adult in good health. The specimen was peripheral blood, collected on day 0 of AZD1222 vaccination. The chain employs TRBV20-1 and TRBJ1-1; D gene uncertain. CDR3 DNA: TGCAGTGCTAGTCAGGAGCTTGAAGCTTTCTTT. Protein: CSASQELEAFF.